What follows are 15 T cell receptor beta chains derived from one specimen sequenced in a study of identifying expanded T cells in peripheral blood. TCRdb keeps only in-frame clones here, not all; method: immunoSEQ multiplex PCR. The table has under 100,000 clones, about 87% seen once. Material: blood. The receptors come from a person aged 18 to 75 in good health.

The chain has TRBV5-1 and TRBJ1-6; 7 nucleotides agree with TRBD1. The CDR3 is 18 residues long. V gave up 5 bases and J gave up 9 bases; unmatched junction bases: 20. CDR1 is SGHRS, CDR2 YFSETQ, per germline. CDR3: CASRHPPTGTTIGSPLHF. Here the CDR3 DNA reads TGCGCCAGCAGACACCCACCGACAGGGACCACCATCGGTTCACCCCTCCACTTT. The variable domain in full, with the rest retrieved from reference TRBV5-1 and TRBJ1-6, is KAGVTQTPRYLIKTRGQQVTLSCSPISGHRSVSWYQQTPGQGLQFLFEYFSETQRNKGNFPGRFSGRQFSNSRSEMNVSTLELGDSALYLCASRHPPTGTTIGSPLHFGNGTRLTVT.

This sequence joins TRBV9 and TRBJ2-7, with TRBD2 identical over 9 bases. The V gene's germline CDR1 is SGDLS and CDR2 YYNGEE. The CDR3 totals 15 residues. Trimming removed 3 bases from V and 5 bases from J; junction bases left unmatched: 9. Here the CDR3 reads CASSASGTSRHEQYF. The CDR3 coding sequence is TGTGCCAGCAGCGCCTCCGGGACTAGCAGACACGAGCAGTACTTC.

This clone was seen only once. The CDR3 reads CASSQDPGSNTEAFF. CDR3 sequence (DNA): TGCGCCAGCAGCCAAGATCCGGGATCGAACACTGAAGCTTTCTTT. V and J are TRBV4-1 and TRBJ1-1; D gene ambiguous. The ends were cut back, 0 bases at V and 1 base at J, with 9 bases in the middle. Germline CDR1 and CDR2: MGHRA and YSYEKL. The CDR3 length is 15 residues.

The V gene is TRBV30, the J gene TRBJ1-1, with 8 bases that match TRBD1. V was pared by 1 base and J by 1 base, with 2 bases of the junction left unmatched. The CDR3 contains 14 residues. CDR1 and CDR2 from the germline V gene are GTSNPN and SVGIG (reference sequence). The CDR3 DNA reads TGTGCCTGGAGTGAAGGGACAGGGAACACTGAAGCTTTCTTT. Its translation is CAWSEGTGNTEAFF. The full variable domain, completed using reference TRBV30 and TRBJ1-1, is SQTIHQWPATLVQPVGSPLSLECTVEGTSNPNLYWYRQAAGRGLQLLFYSVGIGQISSEVPQNLSASRPQDRQFILSSKKLLLSDSGFYLCAWSEGTGNTEAFFGQGTRLTVV.

The CDR3 DNA reads TGTGCCAGCAGTTTCATGGGGCGCGTAAACAATGAGCAGTTCTTC. Its protein is CASSFMGRVNNEQFF. This chain joins TRBV27 and TRBJ2-1, with a weak D call TRBD1 (5 bases). The CDR3 is 15 residues long. Germline-derived CDR1 and CDR2 are MNHEY and SMNVEV (reference sequence). V lost 3 bases and J 5 bases, leaving 14 bases between the germline ends.

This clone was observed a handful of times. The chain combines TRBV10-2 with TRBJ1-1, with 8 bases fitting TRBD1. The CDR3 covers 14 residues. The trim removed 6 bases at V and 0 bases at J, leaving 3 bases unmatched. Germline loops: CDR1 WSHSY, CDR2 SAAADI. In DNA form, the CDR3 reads TGCGCCAGCAGATTGGGACAGGTGAACACTGAAGCTTTCTTT. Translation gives CASRLGQVNTEAFF.

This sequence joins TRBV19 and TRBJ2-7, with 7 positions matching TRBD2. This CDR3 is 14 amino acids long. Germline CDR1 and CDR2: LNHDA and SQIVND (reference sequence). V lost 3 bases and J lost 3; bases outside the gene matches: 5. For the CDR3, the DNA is TGTGCCAGTAGTATGGGGGGGGAGTTCTACGAGCAGTACTTC. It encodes CASSMGGEFYEQYF. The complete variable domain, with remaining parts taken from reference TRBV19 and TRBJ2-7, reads DGGITQSPKYLFRKEGQNVTLSCEQNLNHDAMYWYRQDPGQGLRLIYYSQIVNDFQKGDIAEGYSVSREKKESFPLTVTSAQKNPTAFYLCASSMGGEFYEQYFGPGTRLTVT.

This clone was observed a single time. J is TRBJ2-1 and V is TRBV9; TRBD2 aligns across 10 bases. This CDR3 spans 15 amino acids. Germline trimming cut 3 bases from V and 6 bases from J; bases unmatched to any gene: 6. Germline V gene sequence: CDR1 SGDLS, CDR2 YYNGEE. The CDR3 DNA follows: TGTGCCAGCAGCGCCCTAGCGGGAGATTTCAATGAGCAGTTCTTC. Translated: CASSALAGDFNEQFF.

The CDR3 is CAWSAGQGTDTQYF. The CDR3, as DNA: TGTGCCTGGAGTGCTGGACAGGGCACAGATACGCAGTATTTT. The J gene is TRBJ2-3, the V gene TRBV30, with 7 bases fitting TRBD1. V dropped 1 base and J dropped 1; count of bases not matched to a gene: 2. The CDR3 has 14 amino acids. CDR1 and CDR2 (germline): GTSNPN, SVGIG (reference sequence).

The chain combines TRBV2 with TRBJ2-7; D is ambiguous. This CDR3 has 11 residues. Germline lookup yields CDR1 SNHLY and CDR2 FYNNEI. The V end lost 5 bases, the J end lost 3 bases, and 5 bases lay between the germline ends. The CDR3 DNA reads TGTGCCAGCAGTAATGACTACGAGCAGTACTTC. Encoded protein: CASSNDYEQYF.

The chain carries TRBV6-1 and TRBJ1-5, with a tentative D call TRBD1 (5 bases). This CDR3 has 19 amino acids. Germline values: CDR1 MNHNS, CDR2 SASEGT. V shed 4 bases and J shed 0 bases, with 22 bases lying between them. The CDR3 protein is CASSVVLGFLGDSNQPQHF. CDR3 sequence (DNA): TGTGCCAGCAGTGTTGTGTTGGGTTTCCTAGGGGATAGCAATCAGCCCCAGCATTTT.

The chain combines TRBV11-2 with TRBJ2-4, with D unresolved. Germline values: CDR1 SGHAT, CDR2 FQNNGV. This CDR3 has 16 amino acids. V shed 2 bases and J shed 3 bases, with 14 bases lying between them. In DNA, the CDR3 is TGTGCCAGCAGCTTACGTTTTGGGTTGGGCAAAAACATTCAGTACTTC. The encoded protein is CASSLRFGLGKNIQYF.

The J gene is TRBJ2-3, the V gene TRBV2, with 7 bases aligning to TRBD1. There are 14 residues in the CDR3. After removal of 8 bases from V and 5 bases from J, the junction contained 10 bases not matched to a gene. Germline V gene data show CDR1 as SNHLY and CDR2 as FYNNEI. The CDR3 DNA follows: TGTGCCAGCGAAATAGGATCAGGGGGAGATACGCAGTATTTT. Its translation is CASEIGSGGDTQYF.

This chain's CDR3 is CASSNYRGPEQFF. In DNA form, the CDR3 reads TGTGCCAGCAGCAACTACAGGGGGCCTGAGCAGTTCTTC. V gene TRBV5-4 combines with J gene TRBJ2-1; TRBD1 agrees at 9 bases. Per the germline V gene, CDR1 is SGHNT and CDR2 is YYREEE (reference sequence). V trimming: 4 bases; J trimming: 9 bases; junction bases outside the gene matches: 5. This CDR3 has 13 residues.

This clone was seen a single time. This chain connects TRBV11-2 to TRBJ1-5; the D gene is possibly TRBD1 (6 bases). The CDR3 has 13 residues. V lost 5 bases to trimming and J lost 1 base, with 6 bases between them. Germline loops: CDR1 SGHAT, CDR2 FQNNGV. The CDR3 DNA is TGTGCCAGCAGCACAGGGAGCAATCAGCCCCAGCATTTT. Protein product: CASSTGSNQPQHF.